Listed below are T cell receptor beta chains from one sample, sequenced in a study of cytomegalovirus exposure and HLA in healthy donors. Measured with immunoSEQ multiplex PCR; TCRdb has only the in-frame clones, and not every one. The table lists 250,000 to 350,000 clones, about nine tenths of them singletons, with almost 4% in the top ten. The specimen was PBMCs. The receptors here all came from a man in his forties or fifties in good health and CMV-seropositive. Both conserved end residues are part of each CDR3. Fields, in order: V gene, clone size, D gene, J gene, CDR3 protein, CDR3 DNA. A D gene is named only where the DNA matches it firmly. Some rows mark clone size as missing; the rest say once, few, many or name a class of expanded clone.

TRBV15	.	.	TRBJ1-1	CATSFTTGMNTEAFF	TGTGCCACCAGCTTCACGACAGGTATGAACACTGAAGCTTTCTTT
TRBV28	.	TRBD1	TRBJ2-7	CASSITGGIYEQYF	TGTGCCAGCAGTATTACAGGGGGCATCTACGAGCAGTACTTC
TRBV10-2	once	.	TRBJ2-7	CASSETGRDEQYF	TGCGCCAGCAGTGAGACAGGGCGGGACGAGCAGTACTTC
TRBV6-1	.	.	TRBJ1-3	CASSAYTIYF	TGTGCCAGCAGTGCATACACCATATATTTT
TRBV30	.	.	TRBJ2-7	CAWGGTVSYEQYF	TGTGCCTGGGGCGGGACGGTCTCCTACGAGCAGTACTTC
TRBV5-8	.	TRBD2	TRBJ2-3	CASSLTIAGGPDTQYF	TGTGCCAGCAGCTTAACCATAGCGGGAGGGCCAGATACGCAGTATTTT
TRBV5-4	.	TRBD1	TRBJ2-3	CASSLRDRGSDTQYF	TGTGCCAGCAGCCTCCGGGACAGGGGGTCAGATACGCAGTATTTT
TRBV5-1	.	.	TRBJ2-1	CASSLYRGNEQFF	TGCGCCAGCAGCCTATATCGGGGAAATGAGCAGTTCTTC
TRBV15	.	TRBD1	TRBJ1-2	CATSRPRTGPNYGYTF	TGTGCCACCAGCAGACCCCGGACAGGGCCTAACTATGGCTACACCTTC
TRBV5-1	.	TRBD2	TRBJ2-3	CASNLAGETDTQYF	TGCGCCAGCAATCTAGCGGGAGAAACAGATACGCAGTATTTT
TRBV7-2	.	.	TRBJ1-1	CASRQPSNTEAFF	TGTGCCAGCAGACAGCCCTCGAACACTGAAGCTTTCTTT
TRBV28	.	.	TRBJ1-3	CASSHPGLGNTIYF	TGTGCCAGCAGCCATCCGGGGTTGGGAAACACCATATATTTT
TRBV10-3	.	TRBD1	TRBJ2-7	CAISGRDSAYEQYF	TGTGCCATCAGTGGCCGGGACAGTGCCTACGAGCAGTACTTC
TRBV6-4	.	.	TRBJ1-1	CASSKELSTEAFF	TGTGCCAGCAGTAAAGAATTGAGCACTGAAGCTTTCTTT
TRBV28	.	TRBD1	TRBJ1-2	CASSRRQGIGYTF	TGTGCCAGCAGCCGTCGACAGGGGATTGGCTACACCTTC
TRBV7-3	.	TRBD2	TRBJ2-5	CASSLNGRALKETQYF	TGTGCCAGCAGCTTAAACGGGAGGGCTTTGAAAGAGACCCAGTACTTC
TRBV6-6	.	.	TRBJ2-5	CASSYPSQETQYF	TGTGCCAGCAGTTACCCTAGCCAAGAGACCCAGTACTTC
TRBV4-1	.	.	TRBJ2-1	CASSQDLLAYSSYNEQFF	TGCGCCAGCAGCCAAGATCTGCTAGCCTATAGCTCCTACAATGAGCAGTTCTTC
TRBV7-9	few	.	TRBJ1-1	CASSSQGGNTEAFF	TGTGCCAGCAGCTCACAGGGTGGGAACACTGAAGCTTTCTTT
TRBV12-5	once	TRBD2	TRBJ2-1	CASGSGTSGPYNEQFF	TGTGCTAGTGGTAGCGGGACTAGCGGACCTTACAATGAGCAGTTCTTC
TRBV6-5	.	TRBD1	TRBJ1-2	CASRDRGRNYGYTF	TGTGCCAGCAGGGACAGGGGGCGGAACTATGGCTACACCTTC
TRBV7-9	few	TRBD1	TRBJ1-2	CASSPGQGVYGYTF	TGTGCCAGCAGCCCGGGACAGGGGGTCTATGGCTACACCTTC
TRBV27	.	TRBD2	TRBJ2-1	CASRPGLAGINEQFF	TGTGCCAGCAGACCGGGACTAGCGGGAATCAATGAGCAGTTCTTC
TRBV14	.	TRBD1	TRBJ2-2	CASTPPKTGIRGELFF	TGTGCCAGCACCCCACCCAAGACAGGGATCAGAGGGGAGCTGTTTTTT
TRBV7-9	.	.	TRBJ1-1	CSSSRTGNTEAFF	TGTTCCAGCAGCCGTACAGGGAACACTGAAGCTTTCTTT
TRBV27	.	.	TRBJ2-1	CASSLSRGPYNEQFF	TGTGCCAGCAGTTTATCCAGGGGACCCTACAATGAGCAGTTCTTC
TRBV27	.	TRBD1	TRBJ2-7	CASTRDRQGAYEQYF	TGTGCCAGCACCCGGGACAGGCAGGGGGCTTACGAGCAGTACTTC
TRBV5-5	.	.	TRBJ1-5	CASSLIQGGQPQHF	TGTGCCAGCAGCTTGATTCAGGGAGGTCAGCCCCAGCATTTT
TRBV4-3	.	TRBD1	TRBJ2-7	CASSPGAGTGDEQYF	TGCGCCAGCAGCCCCGGGGCGGGGACAGGGGACGAGCAGTACTTC
TRBV2	.	.	TRBJ1-3	CASVGDTYTIYF	TGTGCCAGCGTCGGAGATACTTACACCATATATTTT
TRBV19	.	TRBD2	TRBJ2-1	CASRSLLAGYNEQFF	TGTGCCAGTAGGTCCCTACTAGCGGGCTACAATGAGCAGTTCTTC
TRBV4-2	.	TRBD2	TRBJ2-7	CASSHGSGTYEQYF	TGTGCCAGCAGCCATGGTAGCGGGACCTACGAGCAGTACTTC
TRBV4-2	.	TRBD2	TRBJ2-7	CASSSNSLAGGYEQYF	TGTGCCAGCAGCTCAAACTCACTAGCGGGGGGGTACGAGCAGTACTTC
TRBV4-1	.	TRBD2	TRBJ2-1	CASSQGEREGYGQFF	TGCGCCAGCAGCCAGGGTGAGCGGGAGGGCTATGGGCAGTTCTTC
TRBV6-5	.	TRBD2	TRBJ2-5	CASSATGLVGETQYF	TGTGCCAGCAGCGCCACGGGACTAGTAGGCGAGACCCAGTACTTC
TRBV28	.	TRBD1	TRBJ1-2	CASSLPTGGYGYTF	TGTGCCAGCAGTTTACCGACAGGGGGATATGGCTACACCTTC
TRBV2	.	TRBD2	TRBJ2-1	CASSDGTSGTYNEQFF	TGTGCCAGCAGTGATGGGACTAGCGGGACCTACAATGAGCAGTTCTTC
TRBV7-9	.	TRBD2	TRBJ2-7	CSSTSLTGTSGYEQYF	TGTTCCAGCACCTCACTGACCGGGACTAGCGGCTACGAGCAGTACTTC
TRBV7-9	.	TRBD2	TRBJ2-7	CASSLEPGGPYEQYF	TGTGCCAGCAGCTTAGAACCGGGAGGGCCGTACGAGCAGTACTTC
TRBV9	.	.	TRBJ1-1	CASSVQQGMTPNTEAFF	TGTGCCAGCAGCGTACAACAGGGAATGACCCCTAACACTGAAGCTTTCTTT
TRBV29-1	.	.	TRBJ1-1	CSVRRQPNTEAFF	TGCAGCGTCCGTCGACAGCCCAACACTGAAGCTTTCTTT
TRBV2	.	TRBD2	TRBJ2-7	CASSSGTSGTYEQYF	TGTGCCAGCAGCTCAGGGACTAGCGGAACCTACGAGCAGTACTTC
TRBV19	.	TRBD1	TRBJ2-2	CASRDRGPTGELFF	TGTGCCAGTAGAGACAGGGGCCCTACCGGGGAGCTGTTTTTT
TRBV6-1	few	TRBD1	TRBJ2-7	CASSVRDRDDEQYF	TGTGCCAGCAGTGTCCGGGACAGGGACGACGAGCAGTACTTC
TRBV9	.	TRBD1	TRBJ2-1	CASSTGDRVNEQFF	TGTGCCAGCAGCACTGGGGACAGGGTCAATGAGCAGTTCTTC
TRBV6-1	.	.	TRBJ2-1	CASSETSLPPYNEQFF	TGTGCCAGCAGTGAAACAAGTCTGCCGCCCTACAATGAGCAGTTCTTC
TRBV5-4	once	TRBD2	TRBJ2-5	CASSYLAGGETQYF	TGTGCCAGCAGCTACCTAGCGGGAGGTGAGACCCAGTACTTC
TRBV11-3	.	TRBD2	TRBJ2-1	CASSRTSGSSNEQFF	TGTGCCAGCAGCCGAACTAGCGGGAGTTCAAATGAGCAGTTCTTC
TRBV27	.	TRBD1	TRBJ2-7	CASSKQGPTYEQYF	TGTGCCAGCAGTAAACAGGGGCCAACCTACGAGCAGTACTTC
TRBV4-1	.	TRBD1	TRBJ1-2	CASSQDQTGANYGYTF	TGCGCCAGCAGCCAAGATCAGACAGGGGCTAACTATGGCTACACCTTC
TRBV4-1	few	TRBD1	TRBJ1-5	CASSQVPTGSSNQPQHF	TGCGCCAGCAGCCAAGTACCGACAGGGTCTAGCAATCAGCCCCAGCATTTT
TRBV7-9	.	TRBD1	TRBJ1-1	CASSGGDRGPYTEAFF	TGTGCCAGCAGCGGGGGGGACAGGGGGCCTTATACTGAAGCTTTCTTT
TRBV5-5	.	TRBD1	TRBJ1-5	CASSRSGTASNQPQHF	TGTGCCAGCAGCCGATCCGGGACAGCTAGCAATCAGCCCCAGCATTTT
TRBV5-5	.	.	TRBJ1-1	CASSLTGTSNTEAFF	TGTGCCAGCAGCTTAACAGGGACGTCGAACACTGAAGCTTTCTTT
TRBV6-4	.	.	TRBJ2-2	CASSDSGANTGELFF	TGTGCCAGCAGTGACTCGGGCGCGAACACCGGGGAGCTGTTTTTT
TRBV27	.	TRBD2	TRBJ2-7	CASSLMRGANAEQYF	TGTGCCAGCAGTTTAATGCGGGGGGCGAACGCTGAGCAGTACTTC
TRBV30	.	TRBD2	TRBJ2-1	CAWSDSGRAIDEQFF	TGTGCCTGGAGTGACAGCGGGAGGGCCATCGATGAGCAGTTCTTC
TRBV27	.	.	TRBJ1-2	CASSFQGSYGYTF	TGTGCCAGCAGTTTTCAGGGATCCTATGGCTACACCTTC
TRBV19	.	TRBD2	TRBJ2-3	CATKGGLAASTDTQYF	TGTGCCACAAAAGGGGGACTAGCTGCTAGCACAGATACGCAGTATTTT